Following are 7 T cell receptor beta chains from one sample sequenced in a study of CD8 T cells in Susac syndrome. A quantity of about 0.5 to 1 ug RNA underwent reverse transcription using random hexamers. TCRdb called the immunoSEQ multiplex PCR reads again in MiXCR, with one record for every CDR3 protein. The data contain about 83,000 distinct CDR3 sequences, about 95% of them seen just once; the ten biggest clones take up approximately 0.48%. Sample: CD8+ T cells from PBMCs. The receptors derive from a human donor with Susac syndrome.

This clonotype was counted once. The chain couples TRBV5-4 to TRBJ2-1; D possibly matches TRBD1 or TRBD2 (5 bases each). The germline gives CDR1 SGHNT, CDR2 YYREEE (reference sequence). V was pared by 7 bases and J by 0 bases, with 8 bases between. CDR3 length: 13 residues. The CDR3 loop is CASGTNSYNEQFF. The CDR3 nucleotides read TGTGCCAGCGGGACCAACTCCTACAATGAGCAGTTCTTC.

The table lists this clonotype with a count of one. The chain has TRBV13 and TRBJ2-7, with TRBD2 matching over 13 bases. V was pared by 0 bases and J by 2 bases, with 4 bases of the junction left unmatched. The CDR3 spans 17 residues. Germline V lookup: CDR1 PRHDT, CDR2 FYEKMQ (reference sequence). CDR3 loop: CASSLGLAGGHTYEQYF. The CDR3 region has the DNA TGTGCCAGCAGCTTAGGACTAGCGGGAGGGCACACCTACGAGCAGTACTTC. Supplemented by reference TRBV13 and TRBJ2-7, the full variable domain reads AAGVIQSPRHLIKEKRETATLKCYPIPRHDTVYWYQQGPGQDPQFLISFYEKMQSDKGSIPDRFSAQQFSDYHSELNMSSLELGDSALYFCASSLGLAGGHTYEQYFGPGTRLTVT.

The chain recombines TRBV4-2 with TRBJ1-1; unclear D gene. From germline, CDR1 is LGHNA and CDR2 YNFKEQ. The CDR3 spans 15 residues. V lost 1 base and J 0 bases, leaving 9 bases between the germline ends. Written as DNA, the CDR3 is TGTGCCAGCAGCCAAGGCGGGCCACTGAACACTGAAGCTTTCTTT. The encoded protein is CASSQGGPLNTEAFF.

V gene TRBV9 combines with J gene TRBJ2-3; D call uncertain. V was shortened by 0 bases and J by 6 bases, with 5 bases between the two germline ends. The CDR3 length is 12 residues. CDR1 SGDLS and CDR2 YYNGEE come from the germline V gene. The CDR3 loop is CASSVGPDTQYF. The CDR3 DNA is TGTGCCAGCAGCGTAGGTCCCGATACGCAGTATTTT.

The chain is built from TRBV25-1 and TRBJ1-1, with D hard to call. V was shortened by 8 bases and J by 4 bases, with 14 bases between the two germline ends. Germline loops: CDR1 MGHDK, CDR2 SYGVNS. The CDR3 totals 13 residues. In nucleotides, the CDR3 is TGTGCCAGCCGATTGGGGATAGCCACTGAAGCTTTCTTT. Its translation is CASRLGIATEAFF.

The chain employs TRBV12-3 or TRBV12-4 and TRBJ2-5; 7 bases are a match to TRBD2. The CDR3 sequence is 14 residues long. The V segment lost 6 bases and the J segment 7 bases; nucleotides outside the gene matches: 11. As DNA, the CDR3 is TGTGCCAGCAGCCTCCTAGCGGTCCAGGGGACCCAGTACTTC. Protein product: CASSLLAVQGTQYF.

This chain uses TRBV9 with TRBJ2-7, with D possibly TRBD2 on 5 matching bases. With 2 bases removed from V and 5 bases from J, the gap between germline ends came to 14 bases. Germline assignment: CDR1 SGDLS and CDR2 YYNGEE. This CDR3 contains 14 residues. CDR3: CASSVGAQGNEQYF. CDR3 bases: TGTGCCAGCAGCGTGGGAGCCCAAGGTAACGAGCAGTACTTC. The entire variable domain, with the rest obtained from reference TRBV9 and TRBJ2-7, is as follows: DSGVTQTPKHLITATGQRVTLRCSPRSGDLSVYWYQQSLDQGLQFLIQYYNGEERAKGNILERFSAQQFPDLHSELNLSSLELGDSALYFCASSVGAQGNEQYFGPGTRLTVT.